The clone carrying this T cell receptor (beta chain) was picked up a small number of times. Antigen: not known. The PCR employed 60 Vbeta primers together with 13 Jbeta primers. TCRdb's table, derived via immunoSEQ multiplex PCR, lists solely in-frame clones and lacks some. This table has 150,000 to 200,000 clones, 75% to 85% appearing once. This sample was taken from a study of cytomegalovirus exposure and HLA in healthy donors. The ends lost 0 bases at V and 9 bases at J; junction bases unmatched: 2. The germline CDR1 and CDR2 sequences are MRHNA and SNTAGT. The CDR3 contains 13 residues. Whole-study results and caveats: Donor immune exposure was known only as CMV serostatus.

The clonotype comes from a boy aged 5-17 years in good health and CMV-seronegative. Sequences were obtained from PBMCs. V is TRBV6-4 and J is TRBJ2-1; 7 bases align to TRBD1. The CDR3 spells CASSDSDRAEQFF. The CDR3 DNA reads as TGTGCCAGCAGTGACTCCGACAGGGCTGAGCAGTTCTTC.